Shown below are 28 T cell receptor beta chains from a single sample sequenced in a study of lymphopenia after photon versus proton radiotherapy. TCRdb keeps only in-frame clones here, not all; method: immunoSEQ multiplex PCR. This sample has about 16,000 clones; 85% to 90% occur once, and the top ten carry approximately 10%. Source: peripheral blood, taken from a patient treated with proton-based radiotherapy. The receptors come from a man in his 70s with pancreatic cancer.

V is TRBV2 and J is TRBJ1-2; TRBD1 agrees at 7 bases. The trim removed 8 bases at V and 3 bases at J, leaving 9 bases unmatched. The CDR3 covers 14 residues. CDR1 is SNHLY and CDR2 is FYNNEI in the germline V gene. The CDR3 region has the DNA TGTGCCAGCGCCCGACAGGGAAACGACTATGGCTACACCTTC. It translates to CASARQGNDYGYTF.

The V and J genes are TRBV9 and TRBJ2-5; the match to TRBD2 covers 9 bases. There are 16 residues in the CDR3. Per germline, CDR1 SGDLS and CDR2 YYNGEE. J lost 2 bases, V lost 0 bases, and 5 bases had no gene match. The CDR3 protein is CASSVALAGRQETQYF. The DNA of the CDR3 is TGTGCCAGCAGCGTAGCTCTAGCGGGGAGACAAGAGACCCAGTACTTC.

This clone was counted once. The V call is TRBV27, the J call TRBJ1-5; possible D gene TRBD1, 5 bases. Germline V gene sequence: CDR1 MNHEY, CDR2 SMNVEV (reference sequence). The germline V and J ends were trimmed by 2 bases and 0 bases, with 8 bases remaining between them. The CDR3 extends over 15 amino acids. The CDR3 DNA is TGTGCCAGCAGTTTACGCAGGGATAGCAATCAGCCCCAGCATTTT. Its protein is CASSLRRDSNQPQHF.

This chain uses TRBV11-2 with TRBJ2-1; 8 nucleotides align to TRBD1. The CDR3 spans 15 residues. V dropped 3 bases and J dropped 0; count of bases not matched to a gene: 1. CDR1 is SGHAT and CDR2 is FQNNGV in the germline V gene. CDR3 region: CASSFTGGSYNEQFF. CDR3 nucleotides: TGTGCCAGCAGCTTTACAGGGGGCTCCTACAATGAGCAGTTCTTC. The full variable domain, in which reference TRBV11-2 and TRBJ2-1 provide the parts outside the CDR3, is EAGVAQSPRYKIIEKRQSVAFWCNPISGHATLYWYQQILGQGPKLLIQFQNNGVVDDSQLPKDRFSAERLKGVDSTLKIQPAKLEDSAVYLCASSFTGGSYNEQFFGPGTRLTVL.

Comments on this clone: One end of the junction varies from germline; a read error may be responsible. The chain carries TRBV7-9 and TRBJ2-7; maybe TRBD2 (7 bases). CDR1 and CDR2 from the germline V gene are SEHNR and FQNEAQ (reference sequence). The CDR3 consists of 12 residues. The CDR3 DNA reads as TGTGCCAGCAGCTTAGCGGGGGGGCCCCCCTCCTTC. Encoded protein: CASSLAGGPPSF.

The J gene is TRBJ2-1, the V gene TRBV5-1; the match to TRBD1 covers 7 bases. Germline V CDR1 and CDR2: SGHRS, YFSETQ. CDR3 length: 15 residues. V lost 4 bases to trimming and J lost 4 bases; unmatched junction nucleotides: 8. The CDR3 protein is CASSSSGQQYNEQFF. In nucleotides, the CDR3 is TGCGCCAGCAGCAGCTCGGGACAGCAGTACAATGAGCAGTTCTTC.

The chain has TRBV7-6 and TRBJ1-3; weak D call: TRBD1 (6 bases). V lost 8 bases and J 4 bases, leaving 18 bases between the germline ends. Germline CDR1 reads SGHVS; CDR2 reads FNYEAQ. The CDR3 has 15 residues. CDR3 coding DNA: TGTGCCAGCTGGGGAGGAACAGGGTCAGGAAACACCATATATTTT. Protein product: CASWGGTGSGNTIYF.

There are a few counts of this clone. V and J are TRBV5-4 and TRBJ2-1; 7 bases map to TRBD1. CDR1 is SGHNT, CDR2 YYREEE, per germline (reference sequence). With 4 bases clipped from V and 9 bases from J, the junction kept 10 bases outside the gene matches. This CDR3 comprises 14 residues. This CDR3 is CASSLRAGGSEQFF. CDR3 DNA: TGTGCCAGCAGCCTGAGGGCAGGGGGTAGTGAGCAGTTCTTC.

The CDR3 nucleotides are TGTGCCAGCAGCGACAGGGATTTCTATGGCTACACCTTC. This gives the protein CASSDRDFYGYTF. The chain uses TRBV7-8 and TRBJ1-2, with 7 positions matching TRBD1. The CDR3 consists of 13 residues. V dropped 5 bases and J dropped 4; count of bases not matched to a gene: 4. Looked up from germline, CDR1 is SGHVS and CDR2 is FQNEAQ. Combining the CDR3 with reference TRBV7-8 and TRBJ1-2 gives the whole variable domain GAGVSQSPRYKVAKRGQDVALRCDPISGHVSLFWYQQALGQGPEFLTYFQNEAQLDKSGLPSDRFFAERPEGSVSTLKIQRTQQEDSAVYLCASSDRDFYGYTFGSGTRLTVV.

J is TRBJ2-1 and V is TRBV13, with D possibly being TRBD2 (5 bases). The CDR3 is 13 residues long. V shed 8 bases and J shed 2 bases, with 10 bases lying between them. The germline gives CDR1 PRHDT, CDR2 FYEKMQ (reference sequence). This CDR3 is CASLLAPYNEQFF. The CDR3 DNA follows: TGTGCCAGCTTATTAGCGCCCTACAATGAGCAGTTCTTC.

The chain carries TRBV19 and TRBJ1-1, with D unclear. The CDR3 is 16 residues long. Looked up from germline, CDR1 is LNHDA and CDR2 is SQIVND (reference sequence). V was clipped by 2 bases and J by 0 bases, with 13 bases between them. The CDR3: CASSILFSSMNTEAFF. The CDR3 bases are TGTGCCAGTAGTATATTATTTAGCAGCATGAACACTGAAGCTTTCTTT.

The rearrangement uses TRBV2 and TRBJ1-4; 7 bases fit TRBD1. Losses at the gene ends were 4 bases for V and 8 bases for J; bases not matched to a gene: 7. CDR1 is SNHLY and CDR2 is FYNNEI in the germline V gene. The CDR3 is made up of 14 amino acids. As DNA, the CDR3 is TGTGCCAGCAGTGCCGACAGGGCGCGAGAAAAACTGTTTTTT. It specifies CASSADRAREKLFF. Supplemented by reference TRBV2 and TRBJ1-4, the full variable domain reads EPEVTQTPSHQVTQMGQEVILRCVPISNHLYFYWYRQILGQKVEFLVSFYNNEISEKSEIFDDQFSVERPDGSNFTLKIRSTKLEDSAMYFCASSADRAREKLFFGSGTQLSVL.

The chain recombines TRBV5-5 with TRBJ1-1; D unclear. CDR1 is SGHKS, CDR2 YYEKEE, per germline (reference sequence). V was cut by 0 bases and J by 4 bases, with 7 bases left in between. The CDR3 is made up of 13 amino acids. CDR3: CASSLAEGTEAFF. The CDR3 DNA follows: TGTGCCAGCAGCTTGGCGGAGGGCACTGAAGCTTTCTTT.

The genes are TRBV5-8 and TRBJ2-4; 7 positions match TRBD1. CDR1 is SGHTS, CDR2 YDEGEE, per germline. The J segment lost 1 base and the V segment lost 2 bases, leaving 9 bases of the junction unmatched. The CDR3 loop spans 17 amino acids. The CDR3 protein is CASSFGGEGAAKNIQYF. DNA for the CDR3: TGTGCCAGCAGCTTTGGGGGAGAGGGGGCGGCCAAAAACATTCAGTACTTC.

This chain links TRBV7-2 with TRBJ2-3; tentative D call: TRBD2 (6 bases). This CDR3 is 15 amino acids long. V lost 7 bases and J lost 0, with 14 bases in between. Germline V gene data show CDR1 as SGHTA and CDR2 as FQGNSA. CDR3 region: CASTRGSSSTDTQYF. CDR3 sequence (DNA): TGTGCCAGCACCCGGGGGAGCAGTAGCACAGATACGCAGTATTTT.

The V gene is TRBV9, the J gene TRBJ1-2; D is perhaps TRBD1 (5 bases). Germline V CDR1 and CDR2: SGDLS, YYNGEE. The length of the CDR3 is 15 residues. Trimming stripped 2 bases from V and 0 bases from J, with 11 bases between. CDR3 DNA sequence: TGTGCCAGCAGCGTTGGACAAGCGGCTAACTATGGCTACACCTTC. It codes for CASSVGQAANYGYTF.

The gene calls are TRBV5-1 and TRBJ1-2; 7 positions agree with TRBD1. The CDR3 runs to 12 residues. The germline V gene has CDR1 SGHRS and CDR2 YFSETQ. With V trimmed by 4 bases and J by 8 bases, 5 bases remained unmatched. CDR3 protein: CASSLDRTGYTF. DNA for the CDR3: TGCGCCAGCAGCCTGGACAGGACAGGCTACACCTTC.

The chain recombines TRBV6-1 with TRBJ1-1; no reliable D call. Germline-derived CDR1 and CDR2 are MNHNS and SASEGT. CDR3 length: 15 residues. V lost 0 bases to trimming and J lost 3 bases, with 11 bases between them. CDR3 sequence (DNA): TGTGCCAGCAGTGAAGCCCCCAGGAGTGACACTGAAGCTTTCTTT. Residues: CASSEAPRSDTEAFF.

This chain connects TRBV14 to TRBJ2-1, with 7 bases lining up with TRBD2. With 7 bases clipped from V and 0 bases from J, the junction kept 6 bases outside the gene matches. The V gene's germline CDR1 is SGHDN and CDR2 FVKESK. The CDR3 runs to 15 residues. The CDR3 protein is CASKSGTASYNEQFF. The CDR3 DNA sequence: TGTGCCAGCAAGAGCGGGACGGCCTCCTACAATGAGCAGTTCTTC.

The chain employs TRBV6-1 and TRBJ2-1, with D unclear. V dropped 5 bases and J dropped 0 bases, with 11 bases sitting between them. The CDR3 extends over 15 amino acids. The germline gives CDR1 MNHNS, CDR2 SASEGT. The CDR3 DNA sequence: TGTGCCAGCAGTAGGGTCGTAAGCTCCTACAATGAGCAGTTCTTC. Its protein product is CASSRVVSSYNEQFF.

The V gene is TRBV4-2, the J gene TRBJ2-2; 10 nucleotides agree with TRBD1. Per germline, CDR1 LGHNA and CDR2 YNFKEQ. The CDR3 is 14 amino acids. V dropped 8 bases and J dropped 6; count of bases not matched to a gene: 6. CDR3 sequence reads: CASLPDRGAGELFF. As DNA, the CDR3 is TGTGCCAGCCTCCCGGACAGGGGGGCCGGGGAGCTGTTTTTT.

This chain links TRBV6-5 with TRBJ2-7, with TRBD1 identical over 8 bases. With 9 bases clipped from V and 4 bases from J, the junction kept 14 bases outside the gene matches. This CDR3 is built from 15 residues. CDR1 is MNHEY, CDR2 SVGAGI, per germline. The CDR3 loop is CASSQGQDLNYEQYF. DNA for the CDR3: TGTGCCAGTAGTCAGGGACAGGACTTAAATTACGAGCAGTACTTC.

The J gene is TRBJ1-4, the V gene TRBV5-8, with 7 bases lining up with TRBD1. The length of the CDR3 is 15 residues. Germline CDR1 reads SGHTS; CDR2 reads YDEGEE. Losses at the gene ends were 1 base for V and 7 bases for J; bases not matched to a gene: 7. CDR3 sequence: CASSLTGTVGEKLFF. Here the CDR3 DNA reads TGTGCCAGCAGCTTGACTGGGACAGTTGGTGAAAAACTGTTTTTT.

DNA for the CDR3: TGTGCCAGCAACCAACAGGGGGCGCACACCGGGGAGCTGTTTTTT. It encodes CASNQQGAHTGELFF. This chain joins TRBV6-6 and TRBJ2-2, with TRBD1 matching over 9 bases. The V segment lost 7 bases and the J segment 3 bases; nucleotides outside the gene matches: 6. Germline CDR1 MNHNY, CDR2 SVGAGI (reference sequence). This CDR3 comprises 15 residues.

The table lists this clone with a count of one. The chain is built from TRBV10-3 and TRBJ2-5, with 8 bases identical to TRBD1. Germline CDR1 and CDR2: ENHRY and SYGVKD. The ends lost 6 bases at V and 4 bases at J; junction bases unmatched: 7. The CDR3 totals 14 residues. The CDR3 is CAISRLGTGETQYF. Written as DNA, the CDR3 is TGTGCCATCAGCCGCCTAGGGACAGGAGAGACCCAGTACTTC.

The CDR3: CSVEILPGRWGYGYTF. The CDR3 DNA reads TGCAGCGTTGAAATCTTGCCGGGACGCTGGGGCTATGGCTACACCTTC. J is TRBJ1-2 and V is TRBV29-1; a possible D gene is TRBD1 (5 bases). V was pared by 2 bases and J by 4 bases, with 20 bases between. Germline-derived CDR1 and CDR2 are SQVTM and ANQGSEA. The CDR3 contains 16 residues.

This sequence joins TRBV27 and TRBJ1-2; a possible D gene is TRBD1 (5 bases). This CDR3 region has 15 residues. Germline-derived CDR1 and CDR2 are MNHEY and SMNVEV (reference sequence). V lost 0 bases, J lost 3 bases, and 11 bases lay in between. The CDR3 spells CASSLSQGSYYGYTF. Here the CDR3 DNA reads TGTGCCAGCAGTTTATCCCAGGGCTCCTACTATGGCTACACCTTC.

The rearrangement joins TRBV25-1 to TRBJ1-4, with TRBD1 identical over 7 bases. The CDR3 has 15 residues. In germline, CDR1 is MGHDK, CDR2 SYGVNS. The V segment lost 1 base and the J segment 3 bases; nucleotides outside the gene matches: 2. CDR3 nucleotide sequence: TGTGCCAGCAGTGAATTTGGGACAGCTAATGAAAAACTGTTTTTT. This gives the protein CASSEFGTANEKLFF. Full variable domain (remainder filled in from reference TRBV25-1 and TRBJ1-4): EADIYQTPRYLVIGTGKKITLECSQTMGHDKMYWYQQDPGMELHLIHYSYGVNSTEKGDLSSESTVSRIRTEHFPLTLESARPSHTSQYLCASSEFGTANEKLFFGSGTQLSVL.